This entry concerns a single TCR beta chain. This clonotype showed up just a few times. Its antigen is not yet known. One base away there is no much larger clone; base qualities are not given. The CDR3 holds 16 amino acids from the cysteine to the phenylalanine. The sequence is cut down to CDR3 DNA, 48 bases in frame from base 1. V is clipped by 0 bases and J by 4 bases, and the sequence between their germline boundaries is 13 bases long. Reading the germline V gene gives CDR1 LGHNA and CDR2 YSLEER. This sample is part of a study of T cells after yellow fever vaccination (dated by TCRdb to about 2019). Broadly, across the study: Libraries from fractions with low cell numbers were prepared with the SMART-Seq v4 Ultra Low Input RNA kit. Blood was drawn at multiple timepoints before and after primary and secondary immunization, with bulk PBMC replicates and cell subsets isolated. To track T-cell clones before and after primary and booster YFV17D yellow fever vaccination, bulk TCR alpha and beta repertoires were sequenced longitudinally. Two healthy male donors, one aged 18 to 30 and one aged 30 to 39 years, were included in the cohort. The research as a whole found: Because only a couple of donors were included in the study, the extent to which the findings can be generalized is limited. FACS-sorted repertoires could contain abundant contaminating clonotypes from the bulk population, so computational filtering was required. Most clones expanded after primary vaccination were re-detected after the booster (around 96% of CD4 and approximately 85% of CD8), suggesting broad memory maintenance. The secondary T-cell response was found to be weaker but faster than the primary response, with a peak reached on day 5 rather than on day 15. A small share of clonotypes occurred in both CD4 and CD8 compartments, likely arising from convergent recombination.

Synthesis of TCR cDNA relied on 5'RACE template switching, a step that introduced a universal primer site along with unique molecular identifiers. cDNA synthesis was primed from both the TCR alpha and TCR beta constant segments. Two PCR steps were used to amplify libraries, with sample barcodes and sequencing adapters being added in the second step. Sequencing of libraries was done on Illumina HiSeq 2500 (2x100 bp) or NovaSeq (2x150 bp). The paper's data handling went like this. Reads were demultiplexed and collapsed into UMI consensus sequences with MIGEC, and V(D)J alignment was performed with MiXCR. Vaccine-responding clonotypes were defined with edgeR using replicate PBMC samples, requiring FDR below 0.01 and a log2 fold change above 5 up to day 15. CD4 or CD8 identity was assigned to each bulk clonotype according to whether the clonotype was present at higher abundance in the sequenced CD4 repertoire or the sequenced CD8 repertoire. The public reads were run again by TCRdb, first through fastp at Q25 and then through MiXCR, and only productive beta chains were kept. Rows are unified per CDR3 protein, each entry keeping the most common DNA and genes. Clone size and V and J calls follow TCRdb, not the original study. The sample includes hundreds of thousands of distinct CDR3 sequences, with roughly 13% observed a single time. Roughly 13% of the sample is in the top ten clones.

What the treatment or condition label conveys for this sample: live attenuated yellow fever vaccine strain. At each blood-draw timepoint, two biological replicates of bulk PBMCs were obtained. A standard Ficoll-Paque protocol was used to isolate PBMCs from peripheral blood. RNA was extracted with TriZol from bulk PBMCs, CD4 and CD8 fractions, and dextramer-positive and dextramer-negative fractions. The sequences come from PBMCs, collected on the day of the yellow fever booster vaccination. Recombination linked TRBV4-3 to TRBJ1-3, with a tentative D gene TRBD1 over 5 matching bases. The TCR was taken from a man aged 30 to 39 who received the YFV17D yellow fever vaccine. The nucleotide sequence is given as TGCGCCAGCAGCCAAGAATCACCCAGGGTGGGAAACACCATATATTTT. It translates to CASSQESPRVGNTIYF.